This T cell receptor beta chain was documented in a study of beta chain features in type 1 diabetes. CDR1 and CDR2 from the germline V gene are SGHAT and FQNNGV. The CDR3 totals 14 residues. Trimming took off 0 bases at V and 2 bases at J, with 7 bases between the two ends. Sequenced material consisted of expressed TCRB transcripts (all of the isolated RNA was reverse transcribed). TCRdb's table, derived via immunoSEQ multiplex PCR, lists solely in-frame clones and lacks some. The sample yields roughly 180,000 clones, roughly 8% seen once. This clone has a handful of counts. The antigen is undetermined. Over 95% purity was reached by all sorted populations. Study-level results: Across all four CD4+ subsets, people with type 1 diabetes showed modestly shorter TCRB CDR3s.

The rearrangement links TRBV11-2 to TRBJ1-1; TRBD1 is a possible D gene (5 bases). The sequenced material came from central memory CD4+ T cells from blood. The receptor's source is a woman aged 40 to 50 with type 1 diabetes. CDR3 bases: TGTGCCAGCAGCTTAGAACAGGCAAACACTGAAGCTTTCTTT. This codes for CASSLEQANTEAFF. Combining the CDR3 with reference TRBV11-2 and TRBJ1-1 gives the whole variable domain EAGVAQSPRYKIIEKRQSVAFWCNPISGHATLYWYQQILGQGPKLLIQFQNNGVVDDSQLPKDRFSAERLKGVDSTLKIQPAKLEDSAVYLCASSLEQANTEAFFGQGTRLTVV.